This TCR beta chain was obtained from a study of T cells in Graves' hyperthyroidism and ophthalmopathy. Whole-study context: Any treatment followed the collection of peripheral blood at initial diagnosis. Overall study results and limits: In blood, most of the thyroid clonotypes expanded above 0.001 were also present.

About this clonotype itself: The antigen is undetermined. A much more abundant neighbour one base away suggests this may be a read error.

In germline, CDR1 is MDHEN, CDR2 SYDVKM. CDR3 length: 12 amino acids. Amplification of TCR beta CDR3 regions used RNA as the template. An initial round of RT-PCR targeting the TCR CDR3 relied on the HTBI primer set. MiXCR was run by TCRdb on the multiplex PCR reads, yielding one entry per CDR3 protein. This table has hundreds of thousands of distinct CDR3 sequences, approximately 25% appearing once. No ophthalmopathy progression within 18 months constituted stable Graves' hyperthyroidism. Isolation of PBMCs was performed on around 9.4 ml fresh peripheral blood. This TCR came from a man between 50 and 59 years old with Graves' hyperthyroidism. This chain links TRBV28 with TRBJ2-5; a weak D match, TRBD2 (6 bases). Sequencing input: blood. CDR3 protein: CASRGSGETKYF. The CDR3 nucleotides read TGTGCCAGCAGGGGGTCGGGAGAGACCAAGTACTTC. The entire variable domain, with the rest obtained from reference TRBV28 and TRBJ2-5, is as follows: DVKVTQSSRYLVKRTGEKVFLECVQDMDHENMFWYRQDPGLGLRLIYFSYDVKMKEKGDIPEGYSVSREKKERFSLILESASTNQTSMYLCASRGSGETKYFGPGTRLLVL.